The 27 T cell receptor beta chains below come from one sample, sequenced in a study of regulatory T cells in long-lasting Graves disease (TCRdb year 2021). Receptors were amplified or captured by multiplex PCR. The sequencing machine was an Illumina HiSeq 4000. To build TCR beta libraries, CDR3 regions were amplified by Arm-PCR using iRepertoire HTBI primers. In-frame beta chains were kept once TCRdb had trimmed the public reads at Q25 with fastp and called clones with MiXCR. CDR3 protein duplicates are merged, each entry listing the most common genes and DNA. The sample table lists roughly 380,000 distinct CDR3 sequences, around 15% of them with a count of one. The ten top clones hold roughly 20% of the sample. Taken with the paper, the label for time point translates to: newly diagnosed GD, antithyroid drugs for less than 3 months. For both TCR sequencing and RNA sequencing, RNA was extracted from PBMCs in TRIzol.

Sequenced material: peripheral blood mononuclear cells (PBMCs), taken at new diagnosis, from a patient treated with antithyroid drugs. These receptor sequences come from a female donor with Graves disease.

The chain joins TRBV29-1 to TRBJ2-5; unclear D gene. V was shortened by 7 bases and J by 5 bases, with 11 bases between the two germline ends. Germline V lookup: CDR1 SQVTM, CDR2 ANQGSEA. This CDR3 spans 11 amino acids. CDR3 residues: CSALRWETQYF. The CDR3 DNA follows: TGCAGCGCCTTGAGATGGGAGACCCAGTACTTC.

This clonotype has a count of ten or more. For the CDR3, the DNA is TGCAGCGTTAGAGGCGGACGGCAGGGGGGCCCGTCCTACAATGAGCAGTTCTTC. Its protein product is CSVRGGRQGGPSYNEQFF. This chain uses TRBV29-1 with TRBJ2-1, with a tentative D call TRBD1 (7 bases). The length of the CDR3 is 18 residues. The V gene's germline CDR1 is SQVTM and CDR2 ANQGSEA. V dropped 5 bases and J dropped 1 base, with 24 bases sitting between them.

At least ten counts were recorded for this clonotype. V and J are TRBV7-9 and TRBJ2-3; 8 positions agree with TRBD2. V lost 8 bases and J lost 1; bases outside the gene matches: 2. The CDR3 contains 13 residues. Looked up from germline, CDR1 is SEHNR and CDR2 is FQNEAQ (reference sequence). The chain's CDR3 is CASALAGTDTQYF. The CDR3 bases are TGTGCCAGCGCACTAGCGGGCACAGATACGCAGTATTTT.

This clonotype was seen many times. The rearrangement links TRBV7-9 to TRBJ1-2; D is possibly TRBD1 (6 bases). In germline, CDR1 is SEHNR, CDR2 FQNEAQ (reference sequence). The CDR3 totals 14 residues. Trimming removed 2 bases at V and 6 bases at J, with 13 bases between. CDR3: CASSLLGTNNGYTF. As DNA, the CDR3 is TGTGCCAGCAGCTTATTAGGGACAAATAATGGCTACACCTTC.

The CDR3 DNA reads TGTGCCAGCAGTTTACGGACAGGGGGCTGGACAGATACGCAGTATTTT. This sequence encodes CASSLRTGGWTDTQYF. The J gene is TRBJ2-3, the V gene TRBV12-3 or TRBV12-4, with TRBD1 matching 11 bases. The CDR3 runs 16 residues. J was trimmed by 3 bases and V by 2 bases; bases with no gene match: 4.

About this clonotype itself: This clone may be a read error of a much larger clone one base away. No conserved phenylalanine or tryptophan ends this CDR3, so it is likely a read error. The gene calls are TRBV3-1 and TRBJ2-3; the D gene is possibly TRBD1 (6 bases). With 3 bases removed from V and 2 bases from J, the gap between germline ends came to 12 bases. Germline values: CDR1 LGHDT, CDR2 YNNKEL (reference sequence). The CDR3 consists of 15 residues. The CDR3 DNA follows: TGTGCCAGCAGCCAGATGACAGGCCCCACAGATACGCAGTATCTT. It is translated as CASSQMTGPTDTQYL.

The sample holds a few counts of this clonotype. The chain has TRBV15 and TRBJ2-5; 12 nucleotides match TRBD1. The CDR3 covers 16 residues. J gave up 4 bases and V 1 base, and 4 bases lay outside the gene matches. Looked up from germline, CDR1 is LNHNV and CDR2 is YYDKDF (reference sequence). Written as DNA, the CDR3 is TGTGCCACCAGCAGAGGGCGGGACAGGGGGCTAGAGACCCAGTACTTC. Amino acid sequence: CATSRGRDRGLETQYF. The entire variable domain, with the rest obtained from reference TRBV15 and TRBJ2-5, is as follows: DAMVIQNPRYQVTQFGKPVTLSCSQTLNHNVMYWYQQKSSQAPKLLFHYYDKDFNNEADTPDNFQSRRPNTSFCFLDIRSPGLGDTAMYLCATSRGRDRGLETQYFGPGTRLLVL.

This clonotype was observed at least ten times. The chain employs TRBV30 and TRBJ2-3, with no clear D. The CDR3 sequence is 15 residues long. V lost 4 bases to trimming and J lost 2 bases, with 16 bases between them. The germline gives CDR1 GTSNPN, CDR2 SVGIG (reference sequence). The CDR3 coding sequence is TGTGCCTGGACCGGGTCTCGAAGAACCACAGATACGCAGTATTTT. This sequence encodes CAWTGSRRTTDTQYF.

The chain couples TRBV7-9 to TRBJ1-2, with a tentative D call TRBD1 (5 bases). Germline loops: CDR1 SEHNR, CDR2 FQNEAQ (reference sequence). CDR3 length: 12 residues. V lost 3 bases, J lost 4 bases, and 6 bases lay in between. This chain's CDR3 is CASSFDSYGYTF. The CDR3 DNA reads TGTGCCAGCAGCTTTGACAGCTATGGCTACACCTTC.

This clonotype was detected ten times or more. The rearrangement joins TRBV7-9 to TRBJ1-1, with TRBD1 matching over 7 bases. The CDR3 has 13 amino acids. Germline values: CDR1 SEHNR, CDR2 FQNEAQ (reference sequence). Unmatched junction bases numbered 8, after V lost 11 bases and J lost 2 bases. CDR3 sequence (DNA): TGTGCCTCACGGGGACAGACAAACACTGAAGCTTTCTTT. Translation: CASRGQTNTEAFF. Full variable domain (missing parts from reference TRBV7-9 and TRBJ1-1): DTGVSQNPRHKITKRGQNVTFRCDPISEHNRLYWYRQTLGQGPEFLTYFQNEAQLEKSRLLSDRFSAERPKGSFSTLEIQRTEQGDSAMYLCASRGQTNTEAFFGQGTRLTVV.

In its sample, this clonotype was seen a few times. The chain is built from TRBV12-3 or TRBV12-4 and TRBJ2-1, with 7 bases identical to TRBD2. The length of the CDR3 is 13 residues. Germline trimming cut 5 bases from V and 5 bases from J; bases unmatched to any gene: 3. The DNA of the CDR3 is TGTGCCAGCAGTGGGACTAACGACAATGAGCAGTTCTTC. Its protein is CASSGTNDNEQFF.

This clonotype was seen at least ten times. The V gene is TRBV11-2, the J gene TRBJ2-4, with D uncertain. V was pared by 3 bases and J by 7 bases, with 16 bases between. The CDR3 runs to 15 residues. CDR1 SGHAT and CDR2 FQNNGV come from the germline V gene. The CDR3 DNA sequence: TGTGCCAGCAGCTTTACCCCCGAATCTCCGAACATTCAGTACTTC. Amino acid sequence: CASSFTPESPNIQYF.

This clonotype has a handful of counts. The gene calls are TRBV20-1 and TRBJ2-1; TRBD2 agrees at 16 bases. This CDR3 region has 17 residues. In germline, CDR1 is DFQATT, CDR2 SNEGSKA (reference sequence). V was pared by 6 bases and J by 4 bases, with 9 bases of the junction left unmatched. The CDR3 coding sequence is TGCAGTGCAGCACTAGGGACTAGCGGGAGGGTTTACAATGAGCAGTTCTTC. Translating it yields CSAALGTSGRVYNEQFF.

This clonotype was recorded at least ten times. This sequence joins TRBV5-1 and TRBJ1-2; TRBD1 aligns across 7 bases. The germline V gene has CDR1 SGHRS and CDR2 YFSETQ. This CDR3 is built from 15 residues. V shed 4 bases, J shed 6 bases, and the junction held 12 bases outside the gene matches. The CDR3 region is CASSQPGQKRDGYTF. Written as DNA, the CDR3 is TGCGCCAGCAGCCAGCCGGGACAGAAACGGGATGGCTACACCTTC.

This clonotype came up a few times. The CDR3 DNA reads TGTGCCAGCAGTCTACTCGGGACAGGGAATACCTACAATGAGCAGTTCTTC. Its translation: CASSLLGTGNTYNEQFF. The chain recombines TRBV27 with TRBJ2-1; 9 nucleotides line up with TRBD1. The germline V gene encodes CDR1 MNHEY and CDR2 SMNVEV (reference sequence). Unmatched junction bases numbered 10, after V lost 5 bases and J lost 2 bases. This CDR3 has 17 residues.

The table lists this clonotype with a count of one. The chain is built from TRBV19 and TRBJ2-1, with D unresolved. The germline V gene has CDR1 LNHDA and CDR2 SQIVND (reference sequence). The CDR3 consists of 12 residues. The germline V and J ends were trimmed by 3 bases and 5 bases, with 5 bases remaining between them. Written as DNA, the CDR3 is TGTGCCAGTAGTATTGGCGACAATGAGCAGTTCTTC. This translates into CASSIGDNEQFF.

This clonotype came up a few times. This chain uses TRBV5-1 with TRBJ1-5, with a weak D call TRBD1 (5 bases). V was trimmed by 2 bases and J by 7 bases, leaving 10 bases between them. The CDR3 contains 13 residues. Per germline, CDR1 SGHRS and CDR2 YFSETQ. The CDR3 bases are TGCGCCAGCAGCTTTCAGGGTGAGCAGCCCCAGCATTTT. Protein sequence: CASSFQGEQPQHF.

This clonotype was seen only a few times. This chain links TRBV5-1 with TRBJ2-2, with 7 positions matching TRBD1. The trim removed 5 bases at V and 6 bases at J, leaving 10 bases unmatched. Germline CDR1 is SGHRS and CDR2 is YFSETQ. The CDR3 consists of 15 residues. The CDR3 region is CASSHRGRWPGELFF. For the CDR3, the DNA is TGCGCCAGCAGTCACAGGGGAAGGTGGCCCGGGGAGCTGTTTTTT. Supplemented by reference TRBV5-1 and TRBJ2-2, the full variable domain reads KAGVTQTPRYLIKTRGQQVTLSCSPISGHRSVSWYQQTPGQGLQFLFEYFSETQRNKGNFPGRFSGRQFSNSRSEMNVSTLELGDSALYLCASSHRGRWPGELFFGEGSRLTVL.

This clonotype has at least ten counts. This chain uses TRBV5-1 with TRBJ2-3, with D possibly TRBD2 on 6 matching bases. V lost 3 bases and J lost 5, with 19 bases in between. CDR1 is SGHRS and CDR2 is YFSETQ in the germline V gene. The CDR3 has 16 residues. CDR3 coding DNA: TGCGCCAGCAGCTCGTCGGGGAGGCGGCATGGAGATACGCAGTATTTT. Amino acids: CASSSSGRRHGDTQYF.

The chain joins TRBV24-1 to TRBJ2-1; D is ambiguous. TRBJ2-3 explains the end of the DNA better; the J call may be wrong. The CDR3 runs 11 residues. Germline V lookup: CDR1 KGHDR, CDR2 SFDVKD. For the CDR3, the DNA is TGTGCCACCAGTTTAGGAGATACGCAGTATTTT. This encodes CATSLGDTQYF.

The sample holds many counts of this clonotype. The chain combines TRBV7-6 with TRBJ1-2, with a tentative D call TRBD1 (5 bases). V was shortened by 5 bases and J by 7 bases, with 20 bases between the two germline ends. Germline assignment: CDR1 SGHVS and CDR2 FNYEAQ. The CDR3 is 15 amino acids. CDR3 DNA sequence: TGTGCCAGCAGCCAAGGGTATGGGGACCTCTCTGGCTACACCTTC. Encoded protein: CASSQGYGDLSGYTF.

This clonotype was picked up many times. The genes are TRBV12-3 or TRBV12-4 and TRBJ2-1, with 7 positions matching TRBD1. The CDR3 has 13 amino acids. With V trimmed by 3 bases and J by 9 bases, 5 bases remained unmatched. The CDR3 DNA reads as TGTGCCAGCAGTTTGGGACAGTTTAGTGAGCAGTTCTTC. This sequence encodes CASSLGQFSEQFF.

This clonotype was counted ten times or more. The CDR3 DNA reads as TGTGCCAGCAGTGTCTCCAAGGACAGGGATAACTATGGCTACACCTTC. As protein: CASSVSKDRDNYGYTF. This chain joins TRBV2 and TRBJ1-2; 8 bases are shared with TRBD1. The CDR3 totals 16 residues. Germline-derived CDR1 and CDR2 are SNHLY and FYNNEI. V shed 4 bases, J shed 1 base, and the junction held 8 bases outside the gene matches. Full variable domain (remainder filled in from reference TRBV2 and TRBJ1-2): EPEVTQTPSHQVTQMGQEVILRCVPISNHLYFYWYRQILGQKVEFLVSFYNNEISEKSEIFDDQFSVERPDGSNFTLKIRSTKLEDSAMYFCASSVSKDRDNYGYTFGSGTRLTVV.

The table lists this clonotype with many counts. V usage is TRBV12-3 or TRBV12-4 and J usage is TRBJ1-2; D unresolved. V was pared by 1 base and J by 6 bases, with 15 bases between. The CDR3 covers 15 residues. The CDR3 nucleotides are TGTGCCAGCAGTTTAGGAGTGGAACATCCCGATGGCTACACCTTC. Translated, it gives CASSLGVEHPDGYTF.

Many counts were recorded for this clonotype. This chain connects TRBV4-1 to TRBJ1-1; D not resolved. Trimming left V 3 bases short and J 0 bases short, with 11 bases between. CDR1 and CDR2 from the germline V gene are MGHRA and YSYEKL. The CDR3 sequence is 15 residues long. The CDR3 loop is CASSHSGGLNTEAFF. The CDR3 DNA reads TGCGCCAGCAGCCACTCAGGCGGGTTGAACACTGAAGCTTTCTTT.

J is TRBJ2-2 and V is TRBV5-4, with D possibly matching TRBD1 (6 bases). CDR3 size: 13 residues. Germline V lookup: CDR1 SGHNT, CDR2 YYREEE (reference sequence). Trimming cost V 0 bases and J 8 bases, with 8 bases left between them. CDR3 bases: TGTGCCAGCAGCTTGGGGGGGCCTGGGGAGCTGTTTTTT. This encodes CASSLGGPGELFF.

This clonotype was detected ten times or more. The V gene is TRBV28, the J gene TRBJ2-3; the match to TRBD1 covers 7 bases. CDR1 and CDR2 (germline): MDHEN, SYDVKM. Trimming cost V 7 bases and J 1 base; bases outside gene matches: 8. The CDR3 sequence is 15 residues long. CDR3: CASTLGQVGTDTQYF. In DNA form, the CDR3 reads TGTGCCAGCACCCTAGGACAGGTTGGCACAGATACGCAGTATTTT.